Below are 11 T cell receptor beta chains sequenced from a single sample in a study of cytomegalovirus exposure and HLA in healthy donors (dated by TCRdb to 2017 to 2019). Libraries were built with the immunoSEQ multiplex PCR assay. The multiplex PCR relied on a mix of 60 forward primers for TCR Vbeta segments and 13 reverse primers for TCR Jbeta segments. TCRdb mirrors the immuneACCESS table, restricted to in-frame sequences. Some clones are absent from its copies; in checked studies, under half trace to an unresolved V gene, and the reason for the others is unknown. Here the sample has some 210,000 clones; about four fifths occur a single time. The ten largest clones take up roughly 10% of the sample. Sequenced sample: PBMCs. The receptors here all came from a woman between 45 and 65 years old in good health and CMV-seropositive.

The chain recombines TRBV9 with TRBJ1-2; D is unclear. CDR1 and CDR2 (germline): SGDLS, YYNGEE. The CDR3 contains 13 residues. Trimming cost V 0 bases and J 8 bases, with 11 bases left between them. For the CDR3, the DNA is TGTGCCAGCAGCGTAGAGTCTCGTAGCGGCTACACCTTC. It translates to CASSVESRSGYTF.

There are a few counts of this clone. This sequence joins TRBV27 and TRBJ2-2; tentatively, D is TRBD2 (5 bases). Looked up from germline, CDR1 is MNHEY and CDR2 is SMNVEV (reference sequence). The CDR3 has 12 amino acids. V was shortened by 7 bases and J by 7 bases, with 10 bases between the two germline ends. The CDR3 loop reads CASKRGSGELFF. The CDR3 coding sequence is TGTGCCAGCAAACGGGGAAGCGGGGAGCTGTTTTTT.

This chain joins TRBV2 and TRBJ2-5; perhaps TRBD1 as D (6 bases). V was cut by 5 bases and J by 4 bases, with 14 bases left in between. The V gene's germline CDR1 is SNHLY and CDR2 FYNNEI. This CDR3 spans 14 amino acids. For the CDR3, the DNA is TGTGCCAGCAGTCCAGGACAAGGGGGAGAGACCCAGTACTTC. Protein sequence: CASSPGQGGETQYF.

This sequence joins TRBV5-1 and TRBJ2-1, with 10 nucleotides matching TRBD2. J was trimmed by 2 bases and V by 0 bases; bases with no gene match: 5. This CDR3 comprises 17 residues. Germline V gene data show CDR1 as SGHRS and CDR2 as YFSETQ. CDR3 in amino acids: CASSLGPAGGPYNEQFF. Here the CDR3 DNA reads TGCGCCAGCAGCTTGGGGCCAGCGGGGGGGCCCTACAATGAGCAGTTCTTC.

The chain recombines TRBV6-1 with TRBJ2-3, with D hard to call. Trimming cost V 2 bases and J 5 bases, with 8 bases left between them. The CDR3 covers 13 residues. The germline CDR1 and CDR2 sequences are MNHNS and SASEGT. CDR3 protein: CASSEQVVDTQYF. In DNA form, the CDR3 reads TGTGCCAGCAGTGAACAGGTTGTAGATACGCAGTATTTT.

This sequence joins TRBV5-5 and TRBJ1-1; no clear D. The V end was cut by 4 bases, the J end by 5 bases, with 12 bases between. Germline CDR1 is SGHKS and CDR2 is YYEKEE (reference sequence). The CDR3 runs to 13 residues. In DNA form, the CDR3 reads TGTGCCAGCAGCCCCGAATTGAGGACTGAAGCTTTCTTT. This codes for CASSPELRTEAFF. Full variable domain (remainder filled in from reference TRBV5-5 and TRBJ1-1): DAGVTQSPTHLIKTRGQQVTLRCSPISGHKSVSWYQQVLGQGPQFIFQYYEKEERGRGNFPDRFSARQFPNYSSELNVNALLLGDSALYLCASSPELRTEAFFGQGTRLTVV.

The chain couples TRBV7-2 to TRBJ1-5; tentative D call: TRBD1 (6 bases). V was pared by 3 bases and J by 8 bases, with 8 bases between. Germline-derived CDR1 and CDR2 are SGHTA and FQGNSA. CDR3 length: 12 residues. In nucleotides, the CDR3 is TGTGCCAGCAGCTTCAGGGGAAAGCCCCAGCATTTT. Its translation is CASSFRGKPQHF. Combining the CDR3 with reference TRBV7-2 and TRBJ1-5 gives the whole variable domain GAGVSQSPSNKVTEKGKDVELRCDPISGHTALYWYRQSLGQGLEFLIYFQGNSAPDKSGLPSDRFSAERTGGSVSTLTIQRTQQEDSAVYLCASSFRGKPQHFGDGTRLSIL.

The rearrangement links TRBV7-3 to TRBJ2-2; TRBD1 agrees at 9 bases. CDR1 SGHTA and CDR2 FQGTGA come from the germline V gene. Trimming at V came to 6 bases and at J to 8 bases, leaving 10 bases not matched to a gene. The CDR3 totals 15 residues. Here the CDR3 reads CASSRQGDGVGELFF. The CDR3 DNA reads as TGTGCCAGCAGTCGACAGGGGGACGGCGTGGGGGAGCTGTTTTTT. The entire variable domain, with the rest obtained from reference TRBV7-3 and TRBJ2-2, is as follows: GAGVSQTPSNKVTEKGKYVELRCDPISGHTALYWYRQSLGQGPEFLIYFQGTGAADDSGLPNDRFFAVRPEGSVSTLKIQRTERGDSAVYLCASSRQGDGVGELFFGEGSRLTVL.

This chain's CDR3 is CASSVASESGELFF. CDR3 in DNA: TGTGCCAGCAGCGTAGCTTCGGAGTCCGGGGAGCTGTTTTTT. V and J are TRBV9 and TRBJ2-2; D not certain. CDR3 length: 14 amino acids. CDR1 is SGDLS, CDR2 YYNGEE, per germline. The germline V and J ends were trimmed by 0 bases and 6 bases, with 9 bases remaining between them.

The CDR3 DNA reads as TGTGCCACCCAAAGGGGTGCTGGAAACACCATATATTTT. Translated, it gives CATQRGAGNTIYF. The V and J genes are TRBV6-5 and TRBJ1-3; TRBD1 is a possible D gene (5 bases). The ends were cut back, 10 bases at V and 2 bases at J, with 12 bases in the middle. The CDR3 spans 13 residues. Germline loops: CDR1 MNHEY, CDR2 SVGAGI.

The rearrangement links TRBV19 to TRBJ2-3, with 7 bases that match TRBD1. Unmatched junction bases numbered 3, after V lost 7 bases and J lost 2 bases. There are 13 residues in the CDR3. Per the germline V gene, CDR1 is LNHDA and CDR2 is SQIVND (reference sequence). CDR3 residues: CASKGQNTDTQYF. As DNA, the CDR3 is TGTGCCAGTAAGGGACAGAACACAGATACGCAGTATTTT.